These 14 T cell receptor beta chains were all obtained from the same sample, sequenced in a study of shared clonotypes between healthy human individuals (dated by TCRdb to 2019 to 2021). CD8 naive samples were CD45RO-negative cells positively selected for CCR7, giving a CD45RA+CCR7+ population that excluded TemRA cells. Library construction relied on the immunoSEQ multiplex PCR assay. TCRdb carries this immuneACCESS record with in-frame sequences only. Its versions omit some clonotypes, under half of them owing to an unresolved V gene in the studies checked, with the rest unexplained. The sample table records 760,000 or so clones; 96% of these occur just once. The ten most abundant clones make up around 0.25% of the sample. Sequences were obtained from naive CD8+ T cells sorted from blood. What this sample's cell subset or site label stands for: CD45RA+CCR7+. The receptor source for this set is a man under 40 in good health.

The rearrangement uses TRBV7-9 and TRBJ2-7; TRBD2 matches 8 bases. V was clipped by 0 bases and J by 1 base; unmatched bases: 8. The CDR3 loop spans 17 amino acids. Per germline, CDR1 SEHNR and CDR2 FQNEAQ (reference sequence). The CDR3 coding sequence is TGTGCCAGCAGCTTAGCCGACTATAGCGGGGAGTCCTACGAGCAGTACTTC. Translating it yields CASSLADYSGESYEQYF.

The CDR3: CASSLGRQGNQPQHF. CDR3 bases: TGTGCCAGCAGCTTAGGAAGACAGGGGAATCAGCCCCAGCATTTT. The chain recombines TRBV11-3 with TRBJ1-5; 8 bases line up with TRBD1. Germline lookup yields CDR1 SGHNT and CDR2 YENEEA. The CDR3 consists of 15 residues. Trimming cost V 1 base and J 4 bases; bases outside gene matches: 3.

The chain carries TRBV5-1 and TRBJ2-1, with a weak D call TRBD2 (6 bases). Germline lookup yields CDR1 SGHRS and CDR2 YFSETQ. This CDR3 is 16 amino acids long. Trimming took 0 bases from V and 5 from J, leaving 15 bases between them. DNA for the CDR3: TGCGCCAGCAGCTTGGCCTGGGGGGAGTCCCACAATGAGCAGTTCTTC. Protein sequence: CASSLAWGESHNEQFF.

This sequence joins TRBV29-1 and TRBJ2-7; 7 nucleotides align to TRBD2. CDR1 and CDR2 from the germline V gene are SQVTM and ANQGSEA. The CDR3 contains 17 residues. V dropped 6 bases and J dropped 4; count of bases not matched to a gene: 21. In DNA, the CDR3 is TGCAGCGTCGACGACAGACCCACCGGGACTAATATTTACGAGCAGTACTTC. Translating it yields CSVDDRPTGTNIYEQYF.

The gene calls are TRBV29-1 and TRBJ2-7; 10 nucleotides align to TRBD1. From germline, CDR1 is SQVTM and CDR2 ANQGSEA. Trimming took 0 bases from V and 2 from J; bases not matched to a gene: 4. The CDR3 is 15 residues long. This CDR3 reads CSVEDAGTGAYEQYF. The CDR3 bases are TGCAGCGTTGAAGATGCCGGGACAGGGGCCTACGAGCAGTACTTC.

This chain uses TRBV4-1 with TRBJ2-3; 16 nucleotides agree with TRBD2. The germline CDR1 and CDR2 sequences are MGHRA and YSYEKL. V gave up 5 bases and J gave up 5 bases; unmatched junction bases: 4. The CDR3 runs to 16 residues. For the CDR3, the DNA is TGCGCCAGCAGCTTGGGACTAGCGGGAGGGGTAGATACGCAGTATTTT. Amino acid sequence: CASSLGLAGGVDTQYF.

V gene TRBV5-6 combines with J gene TRBJ2-1; 12 positions agree with TRBD2. CDR3 length: 16 amino acids. Per germline, CDR1 SGHDT and CDR2 YYEEEE. Trimming at V came to 1 base and at J to 8 bases, leaving 7 bases not matched to a gene. Here the CDR3 DNA reads TGTGCCAGCAGCTTGACACTAGCGGGAGGATGGGATGAGCAGTTCTTC. Translating gives CASSLTLAGGWDEQFF.

V is TRBV27 and J is TRBJ2-7; D unclear. Looked up from germline, CDR1 is MNHEY and CDR2 is SMNVEV (reference sequence). The CDR3 runs 13 residues. Trimming left V 6 bases short and J 3 bases short, with 12 bases between. In DNA, the CDR3 is TGTGCCAGCAGCCCTCACAAACTCTACGAGCAGTACTTC. It specifies CASSPHKLYEQYF.

The chain couples TRBV4-1 to TRBJ1-4; D is undetermined. The V and J ends lost 1 base and 9 bases respectively, with 24 bases between them. This CDR3 is built from 18 residues. Germline V gene data show CDR1 as MGHRA and CDR2 as YSYEKL. CDR3 in amino acids: CASSQVRSRVGEGKKLFF. As DNA, the CDR3 is TGCGCCAGCAGCCAAGTCCGTTCACGTGTCGGGGAGGGTAAAAAACTGTTTTTT.

The V and J genes are TRBV5-1 and TRBJ2-3; the match to TRBD2 covers 8 bases. J lost 2 bases, V lost 3 bases, and 8 bases had no gene match. The CDR3 length is 16 residues. Germline V gives CDR1 SGHRS, CDR2 YFSETQ. The CDR3 here is CASSSRAGDLTDTQYF. The DNA for the CDR3 is TGCGCCAGCAGCTCCCGAGCGGGAGACCTCACAGATACGCAGTATTTT.

This chain links TRBV7-9 with TRBJ2-1, with D maybe TRBD2 (6 bases). The CDR3 consists of 15 residues. The V gene lost 6 bases and the J gene lost 4 bases, with 16 bases spanning the gap. The germline gives CDR1 SEHNR, CDR2 FQNEAQ (reference sequence). CDR3: CASRTGLVLYNEQFF. The CDR3 DNA is TGTGCCAGCAGAACGGGACTCGTACTTTACAATGAGCAGTTCTTC. The whole variable domain, remainder taken from reference TRBV7-9 and TRBJ2-1, is DTGVSQNPRHKITKRGQNVTFRCDPISEHNRLYWYRQTLGQGPEFLTYFQNEAQLEKSRLLSDRFSAERPKGSFSTLEIQRTEQGDSAMYLCASRTGLVLYNEQFFGPGTRLTVL.

The J gene is TRBJ1-5, the V gene TRBV19, with TRBD1 matching 7 bases. The CDR3 runs to 16 residues. Germline V gene data show CDR1 as LNHDA and CDR2 as SQIVND (reference sequence). Losses at the gene ends were 8 bases for V and 0 bases for J; bases not matched to a gene: 10. DNA for the CDR3: TGTGCCAGTTTGGAGGGGGCAGTCTATAGCAATCAGCCCCAGCATTTT. Its translation: CASLEGAVYSNQPQHF. The full variable domain, its missing parts supplied by reference TRBV19 and TRBJ1-5, is DGGITQSPKYLFRKEGQNVTLSCEQNLNHDAMYWYRQDPGQGLRLIYYSQIVNDFQKGDIAEGYSVSREKKESFPLTVTSAQKNPTAFYLCASLEGAVYSNQPQHFGDGTRLSIL.

V is TRBV10-1 and J is TRBJ2-2; D possibly corresponds to TRBD1 (7 bases). Germline V CDR1 and CDR2: WNHNN, SYGVQD (reference sequence). The V and J ends lost 3 bases and 3 bases respectively, with 11 bases between them. This CDR3 contains 15 residues. CDR3 loop: CASSDLRGDTGELFF. In DNA form, the CDR3 reads TGCGCCAGCAGTGATCTCAGGGGGGACACCGGGGAGCTGTTTTTT.

Worth noting for this clone: Other nucleotide sequences in the sample specify the same CDR3. The chain links TRBV11-2 to TRBJ2-7, with TRBD2 identical over 7 bases. V lost 1 base and J lost 3; bases outside the gene matches: 3. Germline CDR1 SGHAT, CDR2 FQNNGV. The CDR3 covers 14 residues. CDR3 protein: CASSLAGGGYEQYF. In nucleotides, the CDR3 is TGTGCCAGCAGCTTAGCGGGAGGAGGCTACGAGCAGTACTTC.